This T cell receptor (beta chain) was recorded in a study of T cell repertoires in cytomegalovirus infection. The wider study: Public TCR beta signature analysis indicated the presence of both CMV infection and matching HLA type.

With respect to this clonotype: Antigen unknown.

Findings of the study overall: The ex vivo response was dominated by HLA-C-restricted CMV-specific TCR beta clonotypes.

TCRdb reprocessed the reads via MiXCR and lists one record per CDR3 protein. This table holds hundreds of thousands of distinct CDR3 sequences, about 42% found once. The sequencing used cultured PBMCs, collected from culture after CMV antigen stimulation. The sequence came from a human donor in good health (CMV status not recorded). Some clones in this sample may be carry-over from other donors' samples.

The CDR3 here is CASRPDRGVYNEQFF. Here the CDR3 DNA reads TGTGCCAGCAGGCCGGACAGGGGGGTTTACAATGAGCAGTTCTTC. The chain has TRBV2 and TRBJ2-1, with 10 nucleotides matching TRBD1. The germline V gene encodes CDR1 SNHLY and CDR2 FYNNEI. The CDR3 has 15 residues. V dropped 6 bases and J dropped 4; count of bases not matched to a gene: 6.